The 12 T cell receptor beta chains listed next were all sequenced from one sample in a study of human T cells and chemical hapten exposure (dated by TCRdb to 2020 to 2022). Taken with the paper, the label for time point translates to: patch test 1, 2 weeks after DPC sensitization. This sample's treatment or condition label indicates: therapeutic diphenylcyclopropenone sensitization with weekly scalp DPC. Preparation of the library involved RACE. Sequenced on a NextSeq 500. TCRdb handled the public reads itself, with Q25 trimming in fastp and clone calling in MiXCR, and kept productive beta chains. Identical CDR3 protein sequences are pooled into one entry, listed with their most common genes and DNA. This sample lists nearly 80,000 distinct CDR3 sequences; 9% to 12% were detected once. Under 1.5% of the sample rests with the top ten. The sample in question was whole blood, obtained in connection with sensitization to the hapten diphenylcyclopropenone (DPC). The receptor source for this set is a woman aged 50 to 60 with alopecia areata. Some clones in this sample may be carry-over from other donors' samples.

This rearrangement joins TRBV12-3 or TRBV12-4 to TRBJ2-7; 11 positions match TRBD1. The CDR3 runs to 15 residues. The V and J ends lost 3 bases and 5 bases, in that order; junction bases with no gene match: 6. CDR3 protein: CASSLSGTGGNEQYF. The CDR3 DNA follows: TGTGCCAGCAGTTTGTCCGGGACAGGGGGAAACGAGCAGTACTTC.

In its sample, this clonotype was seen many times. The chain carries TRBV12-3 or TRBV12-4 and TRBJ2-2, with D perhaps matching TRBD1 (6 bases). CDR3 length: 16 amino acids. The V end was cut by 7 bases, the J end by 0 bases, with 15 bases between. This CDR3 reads CASTTRTVSNTGELFF. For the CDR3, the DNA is TGTGCCAGCACCACTCGGACAGTGTCGAACACCGGGGAGCTGTTTTTT.

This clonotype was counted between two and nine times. CDR3 nucleotide sequence: TGTGCCAGCAGCTTAAGTGTTGTCTATGGCTACACCTTC. It encodes CASSLSVVYGYTF. The chain joins TRBV7-2 to TRBJ1-2; unclear D gene. Germline V gene data show CDR1 as SGHTA and CDR2 as FQGNSA. This CDR3 contains 13 residues. V lost 2 bases and J lost 4, with 8 bases in between.

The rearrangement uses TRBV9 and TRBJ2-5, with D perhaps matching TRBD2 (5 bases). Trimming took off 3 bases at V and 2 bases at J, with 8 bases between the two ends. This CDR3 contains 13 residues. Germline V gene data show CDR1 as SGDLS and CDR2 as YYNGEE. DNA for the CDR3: TGTGCCAGCAGCGCCCGGGGACAAGAGACCCAGTACTTC. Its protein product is CASSARGQETQYF.

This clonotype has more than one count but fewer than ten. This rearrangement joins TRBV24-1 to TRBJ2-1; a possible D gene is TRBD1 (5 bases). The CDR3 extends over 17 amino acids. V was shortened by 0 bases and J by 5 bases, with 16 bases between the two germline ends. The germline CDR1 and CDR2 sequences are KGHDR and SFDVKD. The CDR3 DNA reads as TGTGCCACCAGTGATTTGCAAAAGGGGTACGACAACAATGAGCAGTTCTTC. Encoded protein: CATSDLQKGYDNNEQFF.

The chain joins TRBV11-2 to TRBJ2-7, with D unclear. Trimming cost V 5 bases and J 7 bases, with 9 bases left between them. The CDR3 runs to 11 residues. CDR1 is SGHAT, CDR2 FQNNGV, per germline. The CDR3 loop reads CASSHPGEQYF. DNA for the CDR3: TGTGCCAGCAGCCATCCTGGGGAGCAGTACTTC.

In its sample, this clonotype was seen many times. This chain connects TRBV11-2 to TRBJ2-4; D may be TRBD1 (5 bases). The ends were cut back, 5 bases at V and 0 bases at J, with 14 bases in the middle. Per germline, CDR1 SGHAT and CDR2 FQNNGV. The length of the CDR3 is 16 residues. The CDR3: CASSQGVVLAKNIQYF. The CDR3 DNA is TGTGCCAGCAGCCAAGGGGTGGTGCTAGCCAAAAACATTCAGTACTTC.

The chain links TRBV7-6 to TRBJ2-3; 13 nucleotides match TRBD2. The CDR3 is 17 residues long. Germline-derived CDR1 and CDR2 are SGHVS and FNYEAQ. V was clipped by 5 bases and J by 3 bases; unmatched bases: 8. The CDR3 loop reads CASSLGTSGIRTDTQYF. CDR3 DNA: TGTGCCAGCAGCCTTGGGACTAGCGGGATAAGGACAGATACGCAGTATTTT.

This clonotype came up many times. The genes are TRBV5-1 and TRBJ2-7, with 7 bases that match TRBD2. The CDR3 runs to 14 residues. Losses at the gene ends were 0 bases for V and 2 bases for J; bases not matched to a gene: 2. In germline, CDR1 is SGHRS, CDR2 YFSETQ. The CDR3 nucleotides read TGCGCCAGCAGCTTGGCTAGCGGAACCTACGAGCAGTACTTC. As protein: CASSLASGTYEQYF.

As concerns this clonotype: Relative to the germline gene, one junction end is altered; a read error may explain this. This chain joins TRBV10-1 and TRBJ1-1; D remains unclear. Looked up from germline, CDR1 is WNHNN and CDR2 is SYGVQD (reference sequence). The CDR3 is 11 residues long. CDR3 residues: CASSEPVTAYF. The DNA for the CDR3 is TGCGCCAGCAGTGAGCCTGTGACGGCGTACTTT.

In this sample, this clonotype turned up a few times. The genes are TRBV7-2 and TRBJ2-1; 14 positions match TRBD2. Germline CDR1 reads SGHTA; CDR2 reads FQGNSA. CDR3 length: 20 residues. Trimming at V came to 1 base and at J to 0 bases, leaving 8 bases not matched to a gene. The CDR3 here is CASSLGVGLAGGSSYNEQFF. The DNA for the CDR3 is TGTGCCAGCAGCTTAGGTGTCGGACTAGCGGGAGGTAGCTCCTACAATGAGCAGTTCTTC.

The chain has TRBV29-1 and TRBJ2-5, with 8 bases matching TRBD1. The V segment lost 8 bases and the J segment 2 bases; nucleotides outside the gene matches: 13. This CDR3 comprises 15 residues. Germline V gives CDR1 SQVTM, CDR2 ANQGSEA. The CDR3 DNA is TGCAGCTCCTCGCCCCGGACAGGGAGTCAAGAGACCCAGTACTTC. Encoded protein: CSSSPRTGSQETQYF.